Listed below are T cell receptor beta chains from one sample, sequenced in a study of cytomegalovirus exposure and HLA in healthy donors. The repertoire was sequenced with immunoSEQ multiplex PCR; TCRdb's copy has only in-frame clones and lacks some. The top ten clones hold 7.5% to 10% of a sample with some 110,000 clones, 60% to 85% of them seen once. The specimen was PBMCs. The origin of the receptors is a woman in her thirties or forties in good health and CMV-seropositive. CDR3s include the opening cysteine and the closing phenylalanine or tryptophan. D genes are given only for firm matches. Expanded clones get a size class; other rows say once, few or many, or leave the size out.

size	D	V	J	DNA	CDR3
once	-	TRBV5-4	TRBJ1-1	TGTGCCAGCAGCTTGTTCGGGGGGCGGAACACTGAAGCTTTCTTT	CASSLFGGRNTEAFF
-	TRBD2	TRBV10-3	TRBJ2-3	TGTGCCATCAGTGAGTCGAAGGCGGGAGTGAGGTCAGCTCCAGATACGCAGTATTTT	CAISESKAGVRSAPDTQYF
few	-	TRBV6-5	TRBJ2-5	TGTGCCAGCAGTTTTGACAGAGAGCGTTTCTGGGAGACCCAGTACTTC	CASSFDRERFWETQYF
few	-	TRBV9	TRBJ1-6	TGTGCCAGCAGCGTATTAAGGGAGAATAATTCACCCCTCCACTTT	CASSVLRENNSPLHF
-	-	TRBV18	TRBJ2-1	TGTGCCAGCTCACCACCCCTAGCGACTGCCTACAATGAGCAGTTCTTC	CASSPPLATAYNEQFF
-	TRBD1	TRBV5-4	TRBJ1-1	TGTGCCAGCAGCCCGGCGGGGACAGGGGTGAACACTGAAGCTTTCTTT	CASSPAGTGVNTEAFF
-	-	TRBV28	TRBJ1-6	TGTGCCAGCAGCAGTCTCACAGGGTCCATTGTTTCACCCCTCCACTTT	CASSSLTGSIVSPLHF
-	-	TRBV19	TRBJ2-1	TGTGCCAGTAGTCTAACTAGCCATGAGCAGTTCTTC	CASSLTSHEQFF
once	-	TRBV7-9	TRBJ1-1	TGTGCCAGCAGCTTAGAGCCACGGTCCACTGAAGCTTTCTTT	CASSLEPRSTEAFF
-	-	TRBV7-3	TRBJ2-1	TGTGCCAGCGCTGTGGACCCACTAGGTGGTGAGCAGTTCTTC	CASAVDPLGGEQFF
-	-	TRBV2	TRBJ2-3	TGTGCCAGCAGTTCGGCGGAGAAGGCAGATACGCAGTATTTT	CASSSAEKADTQYF
few	-	TRBV5-4	TRBJ1-3	TGTGCCAGCAGCCCGGCACCTAGCCGGTTCTCTGGAAACACCATATATTTT	CASSPAPSRFSGNTIYF
once	TRBD1	TRBV6-5	TRBJ1-4	TGTGCCAGCAGCCCCGACAGGGGTAATGAAAAACTGTTTTTT	CASSPDRGNEKLFF
-	TRBD2	TRBV19	TRBJ2-1	TGTGCCAGTAGTCCAGCGGGGGTTAATACCAAGCAGTTCTTC	CASSPAGVNTKQFF
-	-	TRBV7-2	TRBJ1-1	TGTGCCAGCAGCTTAGATGTCGTCACTGAAGCTTTCTTT	CASSLDVVTEAFF
-	-	TRBV5-1	TRBJ2-7	TGCGCCAGCAGCTTGGTTGTTAGCGTACCCGAGCAGTACTTC	CASSLVVSVPEQYF
-	-	TRBV5-1	TRBJ2-5	TGCGCCAGCAGCTTGGTGGCTAGGGGGTTGGAGACCCAGTACTTC	CASSLVARGLETQYF
-	TRBD1	TRBV28	TRBJ2-7	TGTGCCAGCTACGACAGGGGAGTCTACGAGCAGTACTTC	CASYDRGVYEQYF
-	TRBD1	TRBV19	TRBJ2-1	TGTGCCAGTAGTATGGACAGGGGATATGAGCAGTTCTTC	CASSMDRGYEQFF
-	-	TRBV11-2	TRBJ1-1	TGTGCCAGCAGCTTGGGGGGTCCGCGGGGAGCTTTCTTT	CASSLGGPRGAFF
-	TRBD2	TRBV6-6	TRBJ2-1	TGTGCCAGCATGATAGCGGGGCGGGTCTCATACAATGAGCAGTTCTTC	CASMIAGRVSYNEQFF
-	-	TRBV6-6	TRBJ2-3	TGTGCCAGCAGCCCTACGCTAGGAGGTTGGACAGATACGCAGTATTTT	CASSPTLGGWTDTQYF
-	-	TRBV5-1	TRBJ2-7	TGCGCCAGTTCCCAAAGCTTGCAAATCGAGGGTCACGAGCAGTACTTC	CASSQSLQIEGHEQYF
-	-	TRBV6-5	TRBJ2-3	TGTGCCAGCAGTGTCAGGGGTTTGACAGATACGCAGTATTTT	CASSVRGLTDTQYF
-	TRBD1	TRBV10-1	TRBJ2-1	TGCGCCAGCAGTGATCTCACAGGGGGCAGCTCCTACAATGAGCAGTTCTTC	CASSDLTGGSSYNEQFF
-	-	TRBV6-1	TRBJ1-5	TGTGCCAGCACCTTTCTGACAGCGCGCAATCAGCCCCAGCATTTT	CASTFLTARNQPQHF
-	TRBD1	TRBV9	TRBJ2-5	TGTGCCAGCAGCGTAGGGACAGGGAACCAAGAGACCCAGTACTTC	CASSVGTGNQETQYF
-	TRBD2	TRBV5-1	TRBJ2-7	TGCGCCAGCAGCTTGGTGGCGGGAGCTATCGAGCAGTACTTC	CASSLVAGAIEQYF
-	-	TRBV11-3	TRBJ2-7	TGTGCCAGCAGTTCACTTCTGCGGCGGGACTACGAGCAGTACTTC	CASSSLLRRDYEQYF
-	-	TRBV14	TRBJ2-7	TGTGCCAGCAGCGGAAGAGGGTCAGCCTACGAGCAGTACTTC	CASSGRGSAYEQYF
-	TRBD1	TRBV28	TRBJ1-1	TGTGCCAGCAGGTGGACAGGGGGCGTCGTCCCCAACACTGAAGCTTTCTTT	CASRWTGGVVPNTEAFF
few	-	TRBV28	TRBJ1-3	TGTGCCAGTGAGGAAGGGGGCTCTGGAAACACCATATATTTT	CASEEGGSGNTIYF
-	TRBD2	TRBV2	TRBJ2-1	TGTGCCAGCAGTTCTAGCGGGAGCTCCTACAATGAGCAGTTCTTC	CASSSSGSSYNEQFF
-	-	TRBV5-1	TRBJ2-7	TGCGCCAGCAGCTCGCAAGCGGGGACAGGAGCCTACGAGCAGTACTTC	CASSSQAGTGAYEQYF
-	-	TRBV29-1	TRBJ1-1	TGCAGCGTGAGGGTGGAGGGGAACACTGAAGCTTTCTTT	CSVRVEGNTEAFF
once	-	TRBV7-2	TRBJ1-1	TGTGCCAGCAGATATGGGGGCTGGGGCACTGAAGCTTTCTTT	CASRYGGWGTEAFF
-	-	TRBV19	TRBJ1-5	TGTGCCAGTAGTATACTTCGTGGCACGAATCAGCCCCAGCATTTT	CASSILRGTNQPQHF
-	-	TRBV21-1	TRBJ1-1	TGTGCCAGCAGCAAAGACGTGGCGGCAGCGGGAATAACTGAAGCTTTCTTT	CASSKDVAAAGITEAFF
-	TRBD2	TRBV28	TRBJ2-3	TGTGCCAGCAGTTTAAGCGGGGGGCACTTCACAGATACGCAGTATTTT	CASSLSGGHFTDTQYF
-	-	TRBV27	TRBJ2-7	TGTGCCAGCAGTGAATACCCGACAGGTTACTACGAGCAGTACTTC	CASSEYPTGYYEQYF
-	TRBD1	TRBV7-9	TRBJ1-1	TGTGCCAGCAGTCGACGACAGGGCGATGCAGCTTTCTTT	CASSRRQGDAAFF
-	TRBD1	TRBV4-1	TRBJ1-2	TGCGCCAGCAGCCAAGACCCAGGGGGGCTTTATCCGCAACATGGCTACACCTTC	CASSQDPGGLYPQHGYTF
once	-	TRBV28	TRBJ2-3	TGTGCCAGCAGGACAGGTGCAGATACGCAGTATTTT	CASRTGADTQYF
-	TRBD1	TRBV5-1	TRBJ2-3	TGCGCCAGCAGCGACGGACAGGTGCTGGATACGCAGTATTTT	CASSDGQVLDTQYF
-	-	TRBV28	TRBJ2-1	TGTGCCAGCAGTTTAAGGCGGCTCTACAATGAGCAGTTCTTC	CASSLRRLYNEQFF
-	TRBD1	TRBV19	TRBJ2-4	TGTGCCAGTAGTACCCGGACAGGGGGAAACATTCAGTACTTC	CASSTRTGGNIQYF
-	TRBD1	TRBV27	TRBJ2-3	TGTGCCAGCAGTTTATGGTCCGGGACAGGGAGGGCAGATACGCAGTATTTT	CASSLWSGTGRADTQYF
-	TRBD1	TRBV14	TRBJ2-7	TGTGCCAGCAGCCACCGGGACAGGGGAAACGAGCAGTACTTC	CASSHRDRGNEQYF
-	-	TRBV6-7	TRBJ1-2	TGTGCCAGCAGTTACTGGGGGGGTTACATCTATGGCTACACCTTC	CASSYWGGYIYGYTF
once	-	TRBV27	TRBJ2-1	TGTGCCAGCAGTTTAATTCCCCCGGTCTCCTACAATGAGCAGTTCTTC	CASSLIPPVSYNEQFF
-	-	TRBV5-1	TRBJ1-5	TGCGCCAGCAGCGCTACAGGGTCGAGCAATCAGCCCCAGCATTTT	CASSATGSSNQPQHF
-	TRBD1	TRBV9	TRBJ1-2	TGTGCCAGCAGCAACAGGGGAGACTATGGCTACACCTTC	CASSNRGDYGYTF
-	TRBD2	TRBV7-2	TRBJ2-2	TGTGCCAGCAGCACACTAGCGGGGGGAATTGCGGGGGAGCTGTTTTTT	CASSTLAGGIAGELFF
-	TRBD2	TRBV5-1	TRBJ2-1	TGCGCCAGCAGCTTGTTGGGACTAGCGGAATCCTACAATGAGCAGTTCTTC	CASSLLGLAESYNEQFF